The TCR beta chain under discussion was sequenced for a study of blood T cell repertoires in COVID-19. Study background: Material from acute and convalescent COVID-19 was sourced from the United States, Italy and Spain. Nucleic acid was either cDNA or gDNA, and it came from T cells, B-cell-depleted T cells, or PBMCs.

Per the authors' pipeline: Estimation of nucleated cell counts relied on the amplification of reference gene primers. Sequencing was performed with immunoSEQ multiplex PCR; in TCRdb, only in-frame clones are kept and a portion is missing. That table furnishes V, J and clone size, whereas the DNA furnished D and trimming. The profile shows some 200,000 clones, roughly 88% of them singletons. The CDR3 is made up of 15 amino acids. Trimming cost V 5 bases and J 4 bases; bases outside gene matches: 8. Germline loops: CDR1 SGDLS, CDR2 YYNGEE. Sequenced: peripheral blood. The receptor's source is a man aged 18-30 years with active or convalescent COVID-19. This chain joins TRBV9 and TRBJ2-3; 9 nucleotides align to TRBD2. The CDR3 DNA reads as TGTGCCAGCAGACCCCCGGGACTAGCCCCAGATACGCAGTATTTT. Protein sequence: CASRPPGLAPDTQYF.